One and the same sample provided the 9 T cell receptor beta chains below, sequenced in a study of OX40 agonist ivuxolimab in advanced cancers. The data were produced by immunoSEQ multiplex PCR, yet TCRdb's version contains in-frame clones alone and is incomplete. The sample has tens of thousands of clones, 91% seen once. The sequencing used CD4+ or CD8+ T cells sorted from blood, collected in a trial of the OX40 agonist ivuxolimab. These receptors were collected from an adult with an advanced solid tumor such as melanoma, head and neck, liver or kidney cancer.

The chain joins TRBV30 to TRBJ1-2; TRBD1 matches at 8 bases. The CDR3 has 14 residues. CDR1 and CDR2 (germline): GTSNPN, SVGIG (reference sequence). With V trimmed by 5 bases and J by 4 bases, 9 bases remained unmatched. For the CDR3, the DNA is TGTGCCTGGGGGGTACAGACAGGGGTCTATGGCTACACCTTC. Translation gives CAWGVQTGVYGYTF.

The V and J genes are TRBV19 and TRBJ2-1, with D perhaps matching TRBD1 (6 bases). The V and J ends lost 8 bases and 2 bases respectively, with 13 bases between them. The CDR3 totals 14 residues. The germline gives CDR1 LNHDA, CDR2 SQIVND (reference sequence). The CDR3 reads CASRTGNAYNEQFF. The CDR3 coding sequence is TGTGCCAGTCGAACAGGGAACGCCTACAATGAGCAGTTCTTC.

The chain combines TRBV7-2 with TRBJ2-3, with 11 nucleotides matching TRBD2. This CDR3 region has 15 residues. The germline V gene has CDR1 SGHTA and CDR2 FQGNSA. V lost 3 bases and J lost 4; bases outside the gene matches: 3. The CDR3 bases are TGTGCCAGCAGCTTGACTAGCGGGAACTCAGATACGCAGTATTTT. It specifies CASSLTSGNSDTQYF.

The chain is built from TRBV10-3 and TRBJ2-1, with 10 bases that match TRBD2. CDR1 ENHRY and CDR2 SYGVKD come from the germline V gene. The CDR3 has 17 amino acids. J lost 6 bases, V lost 3 bases, and 11 bases had no gene match. In nucleotides, the CDR3 is TGTGCCATCAGTGATCTCCTCAGCGGGAGGGCCGGCAATGAGCAGTTCTTC. This gives the protein CAISDLLSGRAGNEQFF.

The genes are TRBV28 and TRBJ1-2; no clear D. Germline V gene data show CDR1 as MDHEN and CDR2 as SYDVKM. CDR3 size: 14 residues. V was clipped by 5 bases and J by 4 bases, with 14 bases between them. The CDR3 DNA follows: TGTGCCAGCAGTCCTCCGCACGGAACCTATGGCTACACCTTC. Its protein is CASSPPHGTYGYTF.

This rearrangement joins TRBV7-2 to TRBJ2-7; the match to TRBD2 covers 12 bases. Germline V gene sequence: CDR1 SGHTA, CDR2 FQGNSA. V was pared by 4 bases and J by 1 base, with 8 bases of the junction left unmatched. This CDR3 is 17 amino acids long. The CDR3 sequence: CASSSRTSGTVSYEQYF. CDR3 coding DNA: TGTGCCAGCAGCTCCCGGACTAGCGGGACGGTATCCTACGAGCAGTACTTC.

The chain couples TRBV5-5 to TRBJ1-2; D is undetermined. This CDR3 is built from 15 residues. The ends were cut back, 0 bases at V and 2 bases at J, with 11 bases in the middle. Looked up from germline, CDR1 is SGHKS and CDR2 is YYEKEE (reference sequence). In DNA form, the CDR3 reads TGTGCCAGCAGCTTGGCCCTTGACGGAAACTATGGCTACACCTTC. Its translation is CASSLALDGNYGYTF.

The chain links TRBV18 to TRBJ2-2; 14 bases fit TRBD2. CDR3 length equals 15 residues. The J segment lost 7 bases and the V segment lost 4 bases, leaving 2 bases of the junction unmatched. CDR1 KGHSH and CDR2 LQKENI come from the germline V gene. Here the CDR3 DNA reads TGTGCCAGCTCACGGGGACTAGCGGGAGACGGGGAGCTGTTTTTT. Translation: CASSRGLAGDGELFF.

The genes are TRBV10-3 and TRBJ1-4; tentative D call: TRBD1 (6 bases). CDR3 length equals 13 residues. Trimming removed 6 bases at V and 8 bases at J, with 13 bases between. In germline, CDR1 is ENHRY, CDR2 SYGVKD. The CDR3 region has the DNA TGTGCCATCAGCCGAGAGGGGGGGGAAAAACTGTTTTTT. Amino acid sequence: CAISREGGEKLFF.